Shown below are 17 T cell receptor beta chains from a single sample sequenced in a study of cytomegalovirus exposure and HLA in healthy donors. PCR used 60 Vbeta primers and 13 Jbeta primers. Here immunoSEQ multiplex PCR was the method, and the copy in TCRdb shows in-frame clones only, minus some. The sample includes roughly 200,000 clones, 65% to 90% of them seen just once. The sample taken for sequencing was PBMCs. The receptors come from a woman between 50 and 59 years old in good health and CMV-seronegative.

This chain links TRBV5-1 with TRBJ1-4, with TRBD1 matching over 7 bases. Germline assignment: CDR1 SGHRS and CDR2 YFSETQ. V lost 4 bases, J lost 0 bases, and 0 bases stayed unmatched. This CDR3 is built from 14 residues. DNA for the CDR3: TGCGCCAGCAGCGGGACAGCAACTAATGAAAAACTGTTTTTT. Amino acid sequence: CASSGTATNEKLFF.

This rearrangement joins TRBV19 to TRBJ2-2, with D possibly TRBD1 on 6 matching bases. The CDR3 contains 12 residues. Trimming took off 11 bases at V and 6 bases at J, with 13 bases between the two ends. In germline, CDR1 is LNHDA, CDR2 SQIVND (reference sequence). CDR3 in DNA: TGTGCCGGAAAGGGGGAATCCGGGGAGCTGTTTTTT. Translating gives CAGKGESGELFF.

This chain joins TRBV28 and TRBJ1-5; 9 positions match TRBD1. Losses at the gene ends were 2 bases for V and 4 bases for J; bases not matched to a gene: 3. Germline V gene sequence: CDR1 MDHEN, CDR2 SYDVKM. The CDR3 is 15 residues long. In DNA form, the CDR3 reads TGTGCCAGCAGTTTAGGACAGGGGTGGAATCAGCCCCAGCATTTT. Amino acids: CASSLGQGWNQPQHF.

This chain joins TRBV6-1 and TRBJ2-7, with TRBD2 as a possible D gene (6 bases). The CDR3 contains 14 residues. Germline V gene lookup returns CDR1 MNHNS and CDR2 SASEGT. Trimming shortened V by 5 bases and J by 2 bases, and 13 bases separated the two germline ends. The CDR3 sequence is CASSIFGGAYEQYF. In nucleotides, the CDR3 is TGTGCCAGCAGTATCTTCGGGGGAGCCTACGAGCAGTACTTC.

This sequence joins TRBV11-2 and TRBJ1-2; D is possibly TRBD1 (5 bases). The V end was cut by 1 base, the J end by 4 bases, with 10 bases between. The CDR3 length is 14 residues. Germline V lookup: CDR1 SGHAT, CDR2 FQNNGV. For the CDR3, the DNA is TGTGCCAGCAGCTTAGGGGAGGGGATCTATGGCTACACCTTC. This encodes CASSLGEGIYGYTF.

The V and J genes are TRBV5-4 and TRBJ2-1, with D possibly matching TRBD1 (7 bases). CDR1 and CDR2 (germline): SGHNT, YYREEE (reference sequence). The CDR3 length is 14 residues. The ends were cut back, 1 base at V and 10 bases at J, with 15 bases in the middle. Here the CDR3 reads CASSLFGGGLEQFF. The DNA for the CDR3 is TGTGCCAGCAGCTTGTTTGGAGGGGGCTTGGAGCAGTTCTTC.

The V call is TRBV5-4, the J call TRBJ2-7; 9 positions match TRBD2. The ends lost 2 bases at V and 5 bases at J; junction bases unmatched: 11. The CDR3 is 16 amino acids. Germline CDR1 and CDR2: SGHNT and YYREEE (reference sequence). The CDR3 region has the DNA TGTGCCAGCAGCTTCCCTTGGGCGGGAGGGCCGAACGAGCAGTACTTC. This gives the protein CASSFPWAGGPNEQYF.

The chain combines TRBV6-5 with TRBJ2-1; D remains unclear. V gave up 6 bases and J gave up 7 bases, with 16 bases separating them. This CDR3 region has 14 residues. Germline CDR1 is MNHEY and CDR2 is SVGAGI. Here the CDR3 reads CASSRLGGLNEQFF. In DNA, the CDR3 is TGTGCCAGCAGCAGACTTGGCGGCTTGAATGAGCAGTTCTTC.

This clone was detected a few times. This chain links TRBV6-1 with TRBJ1-3; D remains ambiguous. The CDR3 spans 13 residues. Trimming pared 6 bases from V and 0 bases from J, leaving 6 bases between. CDR1 MNHNS and CDR2 SASEGT come from the germline V gene. This CDR3 reads CASSDNSGNTIYF. The CDR3 bases are TGTGCCAGCAGCGACAACTCTGGAAACACCATATATTTT.

The chain recombines TRBV19 with TRBJ2-1; the match to TRBD1 covers 8 bases. The CDR3 extends over 16 amino acids. V dropped 6 bases and J dropped 4; count of bases not matched to a gene: 11. CDR1 and CDR2 from the germline V gene are LNHDA and SQIVND (reference sequence). The CDR3 reads CASRGRGQVLYNEQFF. CDR3 DNA sequence: TGTGCCAGTAGGGGCAGGGGACAGGTCCTTTACAATGAGCAGTTCTTC.

This chain links TRBV5-1 with TRBJ2-7; D perhaps matches TRBD1 (5 bases). The CDR3 totals 15 residues. Germline CDR1 is SGHRS and CDR2 is YFSETQ. The germline V and J ends were trimmed by 0 bases and 4 bases, with 14 bases remaining between them. CDR3 loop: CASSLDQGGIYEQYF. CDR3 nucleotide sequence: TGCGCCAGCAGCTTGGACCAGGGTGGTATTTACGAGCAGTACTTC.

The rearrangement joins TRBV10-3 to TRBJ2-5; the match to TRBD2 covers 11 bases. CDR3 length equals 15 residues. After removal of 4 bases from V and 5 bases from J, the junction contained 6 bases not matched to a gene. The germline gives CDR1 ENHRY, CDR2 SYGVKD. For the CDR3, the DNA is TGTGCCATCAGTGGACTAGCGGGACTGCTGGAGACCCAGTACTTC. Translation: CAISGLAGLLETQYF.

The V gene is TRBV30, the J gene TRBJ2-1, with a possible D match to TRBD1 (6 bases). Germline V lookup: CDR1 GTSNPN, CDR2 SVGIG (reference sequence). V was clipped by 3 bases and J by 5 bases, with 17 bases between them. This CDR3 is 15 amino acids long. This chain's CDR3 is CAWRVQGDVNNEQFF. Written as DNA, the CDR3 is TGTGCCTGGAGGGTACAGGGAGATGTTAACAATGAGCAGTTCTTC.

This clone was counted once. This rearrangement joins TRBV4-2 to TRBJ1-4; D is ambiguous. V lost 1 base, J lost 8 bases, and 11 bases lay in between. Per germline, CDR1 LGHNA and CDR2 YNFKEQ. The length of the CDR3 is 14 residues. CDR3 in amino acids: CASSQAPRREKLFF. The CDR3, as DNA: TGTGCCAGCAGCCAAGCCCCTCGGAGGGAAAAACTGTTTTTT.

V is TRBV28 and J is TRBJ1-2; tentatively, D is TRBD1 (6 bases). Germline V gene data show CDR1 as MDHEN and CDR2 as SYDVKM. Trimming took off 8 bases at V and 0 bases at J, with 13 bases between the two ends. CDR3 length equals 14 residues. CDR3 region: CASGETGSNYGYTF. The CDR3 coding sequence is TGTGCCAGCGGAGAGACAGGATCTAACTATGGCTACACCTTC.

This clone was seen a few times. CDR3 loop: CASSLGGTSGNTIYF. DNA for the CDR3: TGTGCCAGCAGTTTAGGCGGCACCTCTGGAAACACCATATATTTT. The chain is built from TRBV27 and TRBJ1-3, with unresolved D. The CDR3 extends over 15 amino acids. Deletions cut 2 bases from V and 0 bases from J, with 8 bases between. Looked up from germline, CDR1 is MNHEY and CDR2 is SMNVEV (reference sequence).

In this sample, this clone turned up a few times. The chain recombines TRBV2 with TRBJ2-7; 7 nucleotides align to TRBD1. The ends lost 7 bases at V and 3 bases at J; junction bases unmatched: 6. Germline V lookup: CDR1 SNHLY, CDR2 FYNNEI. The CDR3 loop spans 13 amino acids. This CDR3 reads CASTRQGIYEQYF. The CDR3 DNA sequence: TGTGCCAGCACCCGACAGGGAATCTACGAGCAGTACTTC.